The 16 T cell receptor beta chains below all came from one sample that was sequenced in a study of blood T cell repertoires in COVID-19. Data came from immunoSEQ multiplex PCR; TCRdb stores just in-frame clones and leaves some out. Counted here are approximately 350,000 clones, 75% to 90% occurring once; the ten biggest clones make up 7.1%. What was sequenced was peripheral blood. The receptor set was obtained from a woman aged 60-75 years with COVID-19, enrolled during active disease.

A single count supports this clone. The chain employs TRBV4-2 and TRBJ2-3, with 9 bases aligning to TRBD2. Germline CDR1 and CDR2: LGHNA and YNFKEQ. CDR3 length: 16 residues. The V gene end was trimmed by 4 bases and the J gene end by 7 bases; junction bases not matched to a gene: 12. The DNA for the CDR3 is TGTGCCAGCAGCCTCCTGTGGAGTAGCGGGGGCCATACGCAGTATTTT. Translating gives CASSLLWSSGGHTQYF.

The chain joins TRBV6-1 to TRBJ2-1, with 8 bases that match TRBD1. Germline V gene sequence: CDR1 MNHNS, CDR2 SASEGT. The CDR3 sequence is 15 residues long. The V and J ends lost 2 bases and 2 bases, in that order; junction bases with no gene match: 2. This chain's CDR3 is CASSEQGATYNEQFF. For the CDR3, the DNA is TGTGCCAGCAGTGAACAGGGGGCCACCTACAATGAGCAGTTCTTC.

The chain combines TRBV7-8 with TRBJ2-7; 10 bases agree with TRBD1. CDR1 and CDR2 (germline): SGHVS, FQNEAQ. V lost 2 bases and J lost 7; bases outside the gene matches: 8. The CDR3 contains 15 residues. The CDR3 DNA reads as TGTGCCAGCAGCTTATACGGGACAGGGGTTCGGGAGCAGTACTTC. The encoded protein is CASSLYGTGVREQYF.

The gene calls are TRBV5-8 and TRBJ2-3; the match to TRBD2 covers 7 bases. Trimming took 4 bases from V and 2 from J; bases not matched to a gene: 13. The CDR3 runs 17 residues. Germline CDR1 reads SGHTS; CDR2 reads YDEGEE. The CDR3 loop is CASSLPRLAAFTDTQYF. The CDR3 DNA reads TGTGCCAGCAGCCTGCCCCGACTAGCAGCTTTCACAGATACGCAGTATTTT.

The chain has TRBV2 and TRBJ1-2, with D perhaps TRBD1 (5 bases). The V end was cut by 5 bases, the J end by 2 bases, with 9 bases between. The CDR3 consists of 13 residues. Germline CDR1 is SNHLY and CDR2 is FYNNEI. CDR3 nucleotide sequence: TGTGCCAGCAGTTCCGGGGGGAACTATGGCTACACCTTC. The encoded protein is CASSSGGNYGYTF.

The chain recombines TRBV2 with TRBJ2-3, with 8 positions matching TRBD2. Germline V gene sequence: CDR1 SNHLY, CDR2 FYNNEI. The ends lost 4 bases at V and 0 bases at J; junction bases unmatched: 6. This CDR3 has 16 amino acids. The CDR3 DNA is TGTGCCAGCAGTGTGAGCGGGGGAGGGAGCACAGATACGCAGTATTTT. Its translation: CASSVSGGGSTDTQYF.

V is TRBV5-5 and J is TRBJ1-5, with a possible D match to TRBD1 (6 bases). V was trimmed by 1 base and J by 4 bases, leaving 9 bases between them. Looked up from germline, CDR1 is SGHKS and CDR2 is YYEKEE (reference sequence). The CDR3 has 14 amino acids. The CDR3 spells CASSLMGTNQPQHF. The CDR3 DNA sequence: TGTGCCAGCAGCTTGATGGGGACAAATCAGCCCCAGCATTTT.

J is TRBJ1-4 and V is TRBV5-1; TRBD1 might be the D (6 bases). The V and J ends lost 4 bases and 7 bases respectively, with 20 bases between them. CDR1 and CDR2 from the germline V gene are SGHRS and YFSETQ. This CDR3 is 16 amino acids long. The CDR3 nucleotides are TGCGCCAGCAGCCGCAGAGGAGTGGGGGCGGGTGAAAAACTGTTTTTT. Protein: CASSRRGVGAGEKLFF.

The V and J genes are TRBV10-3 and TRBJ1-1; 7 bases agree with TRBD1. CDR3 length: 17 residues. J gave up 1 base and V 3 bases, and 11 bases lay outside the gene matches. Germline V gene lookup returns CDR1 ENHRY and CDR2 SYGVKD. The DNA of the CDR3 is TGTGCCATCAGTGATCCAGGACAGGCTAAGTCGAACACTGAAGCTTTCTTT. This codes for CAISDPGQAKSNTEAFF.

The chain links TRBV2 to TRBJ1-2; perhaps TRBD1 as D (5 bases). CDR1 is SNHLY, CDR2 FYNNEI, per germline. The V gene lost 7 bases and the J gene lost 6 bases, with 24 bases spanning the gap. CDR3 length: 16 amino acids. The CDR3 is CASNKGFGLTSNGYTF. The CDR3 bases are TGTGCCAGCAATAAGGGGTTTGGACTAACTTCTAATGGCTACACCTTC.

With regard to this clone: An end of the junction does not agree with germline; a read error may underlie this. The gene calls are TRBV19 and TRBJ1-2; D may be TRBD1 (6 bases). Germline CDR1 reads LNHDA; CDR2 reads SQIVND (reference sequence). The CDR3 loop spans 15 amino acids. CDR3 in amino acids: CVSSIVRGSNYGYTF. The CDR3, as DNA: TGTGTCAGTAGTATCGTCAGGGGATCTAACTATGGCTACACCTTC.

V is TRBV14 and J is TRBJ1-2; TRBD1 matches at 8 bases. This CDR3 comprises 14 residues. The junction had 6 bases not matched to a gene; V was cut back by 3 bases and J by 6 bases. Germline CDR1 and CDR2: SGHDN and FVKESK. The CDR3 is CASSQYQGANGYTF. As DNA, the CDR3 is TGTGCCAGCAGCCAGTACCAGGGGGCGAATGGCTACACCTTC.

The chain combines TRBV7-2 with TRBJ2-3, with 9 bases lining up with TRBD2. Germline CDR1 SGHTA, CDR2 FQGNSA. Trimming removed 5 bases from V and 1 base from J; junction bases left unmatched: 4. This CDR3 is built from 15 residues. In nucleotides, the CDR3 is TGTGCCAGCAGCCAGAGCGGGGGGCGCACAGATACGCAGTATTTT. It encodes CASSQSGGRTDTQYF.

The chain employs TRBV6-5 and TRBJ1-1; 9 bases line up with TRBD1. J was trimmed by 8 bases and V by 5 bases; bases with no gene match: 3. The CDR3 covers 12 residues. Germline V CDR1 and CDR2: MNHEY, SVGAGI. DNA of the CDR3: TGTGCCAGCAGTCGCGGACAGGGGGAAGCTTTCTTT. Translation gives CASSRGQGEAFF.

The CDR3 spells CASTSEAGLAGGPLDTQYF. The CDR3 DNA follows: TGTGCCAGCACCTCAGAGGCGGGCCTAGCGGGGGGGCCTTTAGATACGCAGTATTTT. The J gene is TRBJ2-3, the V gene TRBV11-3; 12 nucleotides align to TRBD2. CDR1 and CDR2 (germline): SGHNT, YENEEA. The V and J ends lost 7 bases and 5 bases, in that order; junction bases with no gene match: 19. This CDR3 is built from 19 residues.

Here the CDR3 DNA reads TGTGCCAGCAGCTTATGGGACATCTACGAGCAGTACTTC. Amino acid sequence: CASSLWDIYEQYF. V and J are TRBV13 and TRBJ2-7; tentative D call: TRBD1 (6 bases). Germline V lookup: CDR1 PRHDT, CDR2 FYEKMQ (reference sequence). Trimming removed 2 bases from V and 3 bases from J, with 8 bases in between. The CDR3 is made up of 13 amino acids.